Listed below are T cell receptor beta chains from one sample, sequenced in a study of T cells in Graves' hyperthyroidism and ophthalmopathy. TCRdb called the multiplex PCR reads again in MiXCR, with one record for every CDR3 protein. The table lists some 350,000 distinct CDR3 sequences, more than 20% of them singletons. The sequencing input was blood. The receptors were sampled from a man in his fifties or sixties with Graves' hyperthyroidism. The CDR3 runs from the conserved cysteine through the conserved F or W. Each record gives: J gene, V gene, clone size, D gene, CDR3 protein, CDR3 DNA. A D gene is named only where the DNA matches it firmly. The size of a clone is reported for some rows only, either as once, few or many, or as a class for expanded clones.

>TRBJ2-2|TRBV3-1|many|NA
CASSPPGGGELFF
TGTGCCAGCAGCCCACCGGGTGGCGGGGAGCTGTTTTTT
>TRBJ2-1|TRBV28|many|TRBD2
CASSFLETSGRADNEQFF
TGTGCCAGCAGTTTCCTTGAGACTAGCGGGAGGGCCGACAATGAGCAGTTCTTC
>TRBJ2-3|TRBV11-3|many|TRBD2
CASSLRTSGTHGDTQYF
TGTGCCAGCAGCTTAAGGACTAGCGGAACCCATGGAGATACGCAGTATTTT
>TRBJ2-2|TRBV28|many|NA
CASSLVGRGPSNTGELFF
TGTGCCAGCAGCCTTGTCGGGAGGGGGCCATCGAACACCGGGGAGCTGTTTTTT
>TRBJ2-3|TRBV20-1|few|NA
CSARVEGVGTDTQYF
TGCAGTGCTAGAGTCGAGGGGGTGGGCACAGATACGCAGTATTTT
>TRBJ2-3|TRBV7-3|many|TRBD1
CASNTTTGGVSFPDTQYF
TGTGCCAGCAACACCACGACAGGGGGCGTTTCATTCCCAGATACGCAGTATTTT
>TRBJ1-2|TRBV5-1|NA|TRBD1
CASSLETGAVNYGYTF
TGCGCCAGCAGCTTGGAGACAGGGGCAGTCAACTATGGCTACACCTTC
>TRBJ2-5|TRBV6-5|NA|TRBD2
CASSSTGTKETQYF
TGTGCCAGCAGTTCAACCGGGACTAAAGAGACCCAGTACTTC
>TRBJ2-3|TRBV12-3/TRBV12-4|many|TRBD2
CASSLLAGVTDTQYF
TGTGCCAGCAGTTTACTAGCGGGAGTCACAGATACGCAGTATTTT
>TRBJ2-3|TRBV19|NA|NA
CASSAVSSSTDTQYF
TGTGCCAGTAGTGCAGTGTCGTCTTCCACAGATACGCAGTATTTT
>TRBJ2-1|TRBV7-9|few|NA
CASSSPAWLAENEQFF
TGTGCCAGCAGCTCCCCCGCGTGGCTAGCAGAGAATGAGCAGTTCTTC
>TRBJ1-2|TRBV5-6|NA|TRBD1
CASSLVGSGTGNGYTF
TGTGCCAGCAGCTTAGTGGGTTCCGGGACAGGGAATGGCTACACCTTC
>TRBJ2-2|TRBV6-1|few|TRBD1
CAITAHKTGENTGELFF
TGTGCCATTACGGCCCACAAAACAGGGGAGAACACCGGGGAGCTGTTTTTT
>TRBJ2-5|TRBV7-3|many|TRBD1
CASSSTGVGETQYF
TGTGCCAGCAGCTCGACAGGGGTCGGCGAGACCCAGTACTTC
>TRBJ2-1|TRBV2|NA|NA
CASKEVGSSYNEQFF
TGTGCCAGCAAAGAGGTGGGGAGCTCCTACAATGAGCAGTTCTTC
>TRBJ2-7|TRBV20-1|many|TRBD2
CSARDPGTSGRSSYEQYF
TGCAGTGCTAGAGATCCCGGGACTAGCGGGAGGTCCTCCTACGAGCAGTACTTC
>TRBJ1-1|TRBV9|NA|NA
CASSVGRTPWTEAFF
TGTGCCAGCAGCGTAGGGAGGACCCCCTGGACTGAAGCTTTCTTT
>TRBJ2-7|TRBV14|NA|TRBD2
CASSQGAASGSGEQYF
TGTGCCAGCAGCCAAGGGGCGGCTAGCGGGAGTGGCGAGCAGTACTTC
>TRBJ2-5|TRBV7-2|NA|TRBD1
CASRNLNRDSQETQYF
TGTGCCAGCAGGAATTTAAACCGGGACAGTCAAGAGACCCAGTACTTC
>TRBJ1-5|TRBV4-1|NA|NA
CASSLRKGWFQPQHF
TGCGCCAGCAGCCTGAGGAAGGGATGGTTTCAGCCCCAGCATTTT
>TRBJ2-7|TRBV6-1|NA|TRBD1
CASSEALRGPPYEQYF
TGTGCCAGCAGTGAAGCGCTCAGGGGGCCGCCCTACGAGCAGTACTTC
>TRBJ2-7|TRBV5-1|few|TRBD1
CASSISGTGAHEQYF
TGCGCCAGCAGCATCTCCGGGACAGGGGCGCACGAGCAGTACTTC
>TRBJ1-1|TRBV5-1|few|TRBD1
CASDHTHPRQGRSEKRDTEAFF
TGCGCCAGCGACCATACCCATCCAAGACAGGGCAGAAGTGAAAAACGGGACACTGAAGCTTTCTTT
>TRBJ2-3|TRBV11-2|few|TRBD2
CASSPAGANADTQYF
TGTGCCAGCAGCCCAGCGGGAGCGAACGCAGATACGCAGTATTTT
>TRBJ2-5|TRBV11-2|NA|NA
CASSLPGVQETQYF
TGTGCCAGCAGCTTGCCGGGAGTCCAAGAGACCCAGTACTTC
>TRBJ2-1|TRBV10-2|NA|NA
CASSESGKGGGEQFF
TGCGCCAGCAGTGAGTCAGGTAAAGGCGGAGGTGAGCAGTTCTTC
>TRBJ2-7|TRBV7-2|NA|TRBD2
CASSLAAGAVAEQYF
TGTGCCAGCAGCTTAGCGGCGGGAGCAGTTGCCGAGCAGTACTTC
>TRBJ2-7|TRBV4-1|few|NA
CASSQDPAGSYEQYF
TGCGCCAGCAGCCAAGATCCGGCCGGCTCCTACGAGCAGTACTTC
>TRBJ2-3|TRBV6-5|NA|NA
CASSYSKAGDLDTQYF
TGTGCCAGCAGTTACTCGAAAGCTGGGGACTTGGATACGCAGTATTTT
>TRBJ2-1|TRBV7-2|NA|NA
CASSLGGSLHEQFF
TGTGCCAGCAGCTTAGGCGGATCCTTGCATGAGCAGTTCTTC
>TRBJ1-3|TRBV7-2|NA|NA
CASSDSDSAGNTIYF
TGTGCCAGCAGCGATTCGGACAGTGCTGGCAACACCATATATTTT
>TRBJ2-1|TRBV2|few|TRBD2
CASSVGLVSGEQFF
TGTGCCAGCAGTGTGGGACTAGTTAGCGGTGAGCAGTTCTTC
>TRBJ2-5|TRBV28|many|TRBD1
CASSSPRQGQETQYF
TGTGCCAGCAGTTCACCCCGACAGGGACAAGAGACCCAGTACTTC
>TRBJ2-7|TRBV2|NA|NA
CASSDGERYEQYF
TGTGCCAGCAGCGATGGGGAACGCTACGAGCAGTACTTC
>TRBJ2-7|TRBV7-2|few|NA
CASSHRPSYEQYF
TGTGCCAGCAGCCATAGACCGTCGTACGAGCAGTACTTC
>TRBJ2-1|TRBV6-1|NA|NA
CASSEARGSGTAYNEQFF
TGTGCCAGCAGTGAAGCCCGAGGGTCCGGGACCGCGTACAATGAGCAGTTCTTC
>TRBJ1-1|TRBV6-1|few|NA
CASRGGGGETFF
TGTGCCAGCAGGGGGGGGGGCGGTGAAACTTTCTTT
>TRBJ1-1|TRBV30|once|NA
CACLGRGPPNTEAFF
TGTGCCTGCCTCGGGAGGGGACCACCGAACACTGAAGCTTTCTTT
>TRBJ1-5|TRBV24-1|many|NA
CATSDSSYQPQHF
TGTGCCACCAGTGATTCTTCCTATCAGCCCCAGCATTTT
>TRBJ2-1|TRBV7-8|NA|NA
CASSYGRNNEQFF
TGTGCCAGCAGCTACGGACGGAACAATGAGCAGTTCTTC
>TRBJ2-2|TRBV6-1|NA|TRBD1
CASSDRGQGVNTGELFF
TGTGCCAGCAGTGATAGAGGGCAGGGGGTGAACACCGGGGAGCTGTTTTTT
>TRBJ2-1|TRBV11-1|many|NA
CASSLRRGSYNEQFF
TGTGCCAGCAGTCTTAGACGGGGGTCTTACAATGAGCAGTTCTTC